The 23 T cell receptor beta chains below were found in one sample sequenced in a study of T-cell memory formation after mild COVID-19. One entry per CDR3 protein results from TCRdb running MiXCR on the 5' RACE reads. The table shows more than 450,000 distinct CDR3 sequences, with more than 15% occurring only once. The sequenced material came from PBMCs or a T cell subset sorted from them (not recorded which). The receptors originated from an adult woman who had mild COVID-19 (a few samples of this study predate the infection). Cell type and time point are not known.

CDR3 region: CASSARPGQRAYEQYF. CDR3 nucleotide sequence: TGTGCCAGCAGCGCGCGACCGGGACAGAGGGCCTACGAGCAGTACTTC. This chain joins TRBV7-8 and TRBJ2-7; 7 bases are a match to TRBD1. With 5 bases clipped from V and 2 bases from J, the junction kept 12 bases outside the gene matches. The germline V gene encodes CDR1 SGHVS and CDR2 FQNEAQ. The CDR3 covers 16 residues.

The rearrangement links TRBV7-9 to TRBJ2-1, with D possibly being TRBD2 (5 bases). The CDR3 spans 16 residues. Trimming took 5 bases from V and 2 from J, leaving 16 bases between them. CDR1 is SEHNR, CDR2 FQNEAQ, per germline (reference sequence). In nucleotides, the CDR3 is TGTGCCAGCAGCCCAGGTCGTGGGAGTACCTACAATGAGCAGTTCTTC. The encoded protein is CASSPGRGSTYNEQFF.

V gene TRBV4-3 combines with J gene TRBJ2-7; 11 bases are shared with TRBD1. Germline V lookup: CDR1 LGHNA, CDR2 YSLEER. CDR3 length equals 14 residues. V was pared by 4 bases and J by 6 bases, with 5 bases of the junction left unmatched. In nucleotides, the CDR3 is TGCGCCAGCAGCCCCGGGACAGGGGGGTTCGAGCAGTACTTC. Its translation: CASSPGTGGFEQYF.

The V call is TRBV7-2, the J call TRBJ2-1, with 12 bases lining up with TRBD1. J gave up 8 bases and V 5 bases, and 7 bases lay outside the gene matches. Per germline, CDR1 SGHTA and CDR2 FQGNSA. The CDR3 has 15 amino acids. CDR3 nucleotides: TGTGCCAGCAGCGCGGGGACAGGGGGCTGGGATGAGCAGTTCTTC. The encoded protein is CASSAGTGGWDEQFF.

This clonotype was observed a few times. The chain carries TRBV19 and TRBJ1-2; a weak D match, TRBD1 (6 bases). V lost 3 bases, J lost 6 bases, and 17 bases lay in between. The CDR3 totals 15 residues. The germline V gene has CDR1 LNHDA and CDR2 SQIVND (reference sequence). CDR3 nucleotide sequence: TGTGCCAGTAGTATTCTGAGGGGGTTCTTTGATGGCTACACCTTC. The encoded protein is CASSILRGFFDGYTF.

CDR3 protein: CASSRRLAGAETQYF. The DNA for the CDR3 is TGTGCCAGCAGCCGTCGACTAGCGGGGGCTGAGACCCAGTACTTC. The chain employs TRBV7-2 and TRBJ2-5; 12 nucleotides agree with TRBD2. The CDR3 runs 15 residues. CDR1 and CDR2 from the germline V gene are SGHTA and FQGNSA. The J segment lost 5 bases and the V segment lost 5 bases, leaving 6 bases of the junction unmatched.

The chain combines TRBV6-5 with TRBJ1-1; possibly TRBD1 for D (6 bases). There are 14 residues in the CDR3. Germline CDR1 and CDR2: MNHEY and SVGAGI. Trimming stripped 6 bases from V and 0 bases from J, with 11 bases between. CDR3 in amino acids: CASRTGALNTEAFF. The CDR3 DNA reads as TGTGCCAGCAGAACGGGGGCGCTGAACACTGAAGCTTTCTTT.

CDR3 nucleotide sequence: TGTGCCAGCAGCTTAGCCTCTCAGTCTTTCGGTGAAAAACTGTTTTTT. Translating gives CASSLASQSFGEKLFF. The V and J genes are TRBV7-9 and TRBJ1-4; unclear D gene. V lost 0 bases to trimming and J lost 7 bases, with 15 bases between them. Germline V gene data show CDR1 as SEHNR and CDR2 as FQNEAQ (reference sequence). The CDR3 has 16 residues.

This clonotype was seen a handful of times. The chain joins TRBV20-1 to TRBJ2-5, with D unresolved. The CDR3 is made up of 12 amino acids. V lost 6 bases to trimming and J lost 1 base, with 9 bases between them. Germline CDR1 DFQATT, CDR2 SNEGSKA (reference sequence). CDR3 coding DNA: TGCAGTGCGCCCCGGATCCAAGAGACCCAGTACTTC. Encoded protein: CSAPRIQETQYF.

Concerning this clonotype: At one boundary the junction diverges from the germline segment, which might be a read error. The V and J genes are TRBV20-1 and TRBJ1-2; TRBD1 might be the D (5 bases). There are 12 residues in the CDR3. In germline, CDR1 is DFQATT, CDR2 SNEGSKA (reference sequence). The CDR3 DNA reads TGCAGTGCTCCATCGCCGGGACTCCAACTATTATTC. This sequence encodes CSAPSPGLQLLF.

V gene TRBV6-5 combines with J gene TRBJ2-3, with 8 nucleotides matching TRBD2. The CDR3 runs to 16 residues. Germline loops: CDR1 MNHEY, CDR2 SVGAGI. Unmatched junction bases numbered 9, after V lost 2 bases and J lost 5 bases. CDR3 nucleotide sequence: TGTGCCAGCAGTTACAAGGCGGGAGGCGGTTTAGATACGCAGTATTTT. It yields the protein CASSYKAGGGLDTQYF.

The chain couples TRBV27 to TRBJ1-5; no clear D. V gave up 0 bases and J gave up 1 base, with 7 bases separating them. The CDR3 consists of 15 residues. Germline CDR1 is MNHEY and CDR2 is SMNVEV (reference sequence). The CDR3 DNA reads TGTGCCAGCAGTTTATCCGCTGGCAGCAATCAGCCCCAGCATTTT. Protein: CASSLSAGSNQPQHF.

This chain uses TRBV7-9 with TRBJ1-2; no firm D call. CDR3 length: 11 residues. Germline V gene data show CDR1 as SEHNR and CDR2 as FQNEAQ (reference sequence). CDR3: CGVGSAEGYTF. The CDR3 DNA reads as TGTGGGGTGGGCTCTGCTGAGGGCTACACCTTC.

This clonotype appeared a few times. The chain couples TRBV7-9 to TRBJ1-1; D uncertain. The germline CDR1 and CDR2 sequences are SEHNR and FQNEAQ (reference sequence). The CDR3 runs 14 residues. Trimming removed 6 bases from V and 0 bases from J, with 11 bases in between. The CDR3 bases are TGTGCCAGCAGTCCTACGATTATGAACACTGAAGCTTTCTTT. It specifies CASSPTIMNTEAFF.

This clonotype was picked up one time. This chain joins TRBV10-3 and TRBJ2-7, with 10 bases lining up with TRBD1. Trimming at V came to 7 bases and at J to 5 bases, leaving 8 bases not matched to a gene. This CDR3 has 14 amino acids. The germline V gene has CDR1 ENHRY and CDR2 SYGVKD. The chain's CDR3 is CAITPGTGADEQYF. The DNA for the CDR3 is TGTGCCATCACTCCCGGGACAGGGGCCGACGAGCAGTACTTC.

This rearrangement joins TRBV6-1 to TRBJ1-4, with 7 bases aligning to TRBD1. Trimming took 4 bases from V and 7 from J; bases not matched to a gene: 12. The germline V gene encodes CDR1 MNHNS and CDR2 SASEGT. CDR3 size: 16 residues. Here the CDR3 DNA reads TGTGCCAGCAGTGGTAGGAGGGGGCCGGGGGGTGAAAAACTGTTTTTT. Protein product: CASSGRRGPGGEKLFF.

V usage is TRBV7-2 and J usage is TRBJ2-4, with 12 positions matching TRBD1. The V gene's germline CDR1 is SGHTA and CDR2 FQGNSA. V lost 6 bases to trimming and J lost 3 bases; unmatched junction nucleotides: 6. The CDR3 runs 16 residues. Written as DNA, the CDR3 is TGTGCCAGCAGTCCCCGGGACAGGGGGCTCAAAAACATTCAGTACTTC. This gives the protein CASSPRDRGLKNIQYF.

The sample holds many counts of this clonotype. The J gene is TRBJ2-7, the V gene TRBV5-1, with TRBD2 identical over 12 bases. The CDR3 is 15 residues long. J gave up 7 bases and V 3 bases, and 8 bases lay outside the gene matches. Germline V gene lookup returns CDR1 SGHRS and CDR2 YFSETQ. The CDR3 DNA follows: TGCGCCAGCAGCTACACTAGCGGGGGGCCCTGGGAGCAGTACTTC. It translates to CASSYTSGGPWEQYF.

This clonotype showed up just a few times. V is TRBV20-1 and J is TRBJ2-1, with 12 bases lining up with TRBD2. V was pared by 2 bases and J by 9 bases, with 8 bases of the junction left unmatched. CDR1 DFQATT and CDR2 SNEGSKA come from the germline V gene (reference sequence). The CDR3 is 15 residues long. CDR3 in DNA: TGCAGTGCTAGAAATCTAGCGGGAGGGGACGGTGAGCAGTTCTTC. The encoded protein is CSARNLAGGDGEQFF.

This rearrangement joins TRBV7-6 to TRBJ2-5; 10 bases are shared with TRBD1. CDR3 length: 16 residues. The germline V gene encodes CDR1 SGHVS and CDR2 FNYEAQ. J gave up 5 bases and V 4 bases, and 10 bases lay outside the gene matches. CDR3 sequence reads: CASSSGTGAFLETQYF. In DNA, the CDR3 is TGTGCCAGCAGCTCTGGGACAGGGGCCTTCCTGGAGACCCAGTACTTC.

This clonotype was counted a few times. This chain uses TRBV12-3 or TRBV12-4 with TRBJ2-2, with 8 positions matching TRBD1. Losses at the gene ends were 5 bases for V and 4 bases for J; bases not matched to a gene: 3. CDR3 length: 14 amino acids. CDR3 sequence (DNA): TGTGCCAGCAGTCAGGGGGCGGGCACCGGGGAGCTGTTTTTT. It encodes CASSQGAGTGELFF.

This clonotype has a handful of counts. The chain joins TRBV9 to TRBJ1-6, with D maybe TRBD1 (6 bases). Germline V CDR1 and CDR2: SGDLS, YYNGEE. Trimming left V 1 base short and J 9 bases short, with 11 bases between. The CDR3 consists of 14 residues. DNA of the CDR3: TGTGCCAGCAGCGTATCTGGGGGCGGTTCACCCCTCCACTTT. Amino acid sequence: CASSVSGGGSPLHF.

The chain uses TRBV4-3 and TRBJ2-3; 8 bases map to TRBD2. This CDR3 region has 17 residues. Trimming took 0 bases from V and 1 from J; bases not matched to a gene: 6. Germline-derived CDR1 and CDR2 are LGHNA and YSLEER. The DNA for the CDR3 is TGCGCCAGCAGCCAAGACGTAGCGGGGTGGGGCACAGATACGCAGTATTTT. Amino acids: CASSQDVAGWGTDTQYF.